Sequencing of this TCR beta chain was carried out in a study of T-cell reconstitution after alpha-beta-depleted transplantation in children. As to this clonotype: Its antigen is currently unknown.

This CDR3 comprises 13 residues. Trimming removed 10 bases from V and 2 bases from J; junction bases left unmatched: 6. Study-level findings and limits: There were reportedly several hundred expanded graft clones from which alpha-beta T cells came about two months after transplant.

Unique molecular identifiers were incorporated when the TCRbeta library was constructed. One entry per CDR3 protein, called by TCRdb with MiXCR from the PCR reads. The top ten hold about 28% of the sample, which has about 900,000 distinct CDR3 sequences, about 29% seen once. The TCR originated in a boy under two years old who had a stem cell transplant for SCID, so the T cells may come from the graft donor. The chain employs TRBV12-3 or TRBV12-4 and TRBJ2-7, with 9 bases fitting TRBD2. This specimen consisted of PBMCs, mostly from graft donor cells, obtained 360 days after TCRalphabeta/CD19-depleted stem cell transplant. The CDR3 reads CANSAGGPYEQYF. The CDR3 region has the DNA TGTGCCAACTCGGCGGGGGGGCCCTACGAGCAGTACTTC.